This TCR beta chain was identified in a study of blood T cell repertoires in COVID-19. Study summary: Some COVID-19 samples were acute and others convalescent; all came from the United States, Italy and Spain.

Produced via immunoSEQ multiplex PCR; TCRdb's table is partial and in-frame only. The data show some 250,000 clones, around 84% seen once. The V gene end was trimmed by 6 bases and the J gene end by 2 bases; junction bases not matched to a gene: 4. Germline V gene sequence: CDR1 MDHEN, CDR2 SYDVKM. This CDR3 comprises 13 residues. The chain links TRBV28 to TRBJ2-7, with 7 bases that match TRBD1. The sample taken for sequencing was peripheral blood. The receptor was isolated from a man in his 60s with acute or convalescent COVID-19. The DNA of the CDR3 is TGTGCCAGCAGGGGACAGCCTACCTACGAGCAGTACTTC. Protein product: CASRGQPTYEQYF.